This T cell receptor beta chain was obtained from a study of T-cell reconstitution after alpha-beta-depleted transplantation in children. Only one count was recorded for this clonotype. Its antigen is unidentified. CDR3 size: 16 residues. J lost 3 bases, V lost 4 bases, and 8 bases had no gene match. Germline V gene data show CDR1 as LGHNA and CDR2 as YNFKEQ. As it was prepared, the TCRbeta library received unique molecular identifiers. TCRdb reanalysed the PCR reads using MiXCR and keeps one entry per CDR3 protein. The repertoire includes about 420,000 distinct CDR3 sequences, about 16% of them detected once, and roughly 27% sits in the top ten. Overall study findings and caveats: Surviving recipient cells, namely T cells and thymic progenitors, were the source of high day-60 TCRbeta diversity in some patients.

Specimen: PBMCs, mostly from graft donor cells, collected 360 days after TCRalphabeta/CD19-depleted stem cell transplant. The receptor was isolated from a boy in the first two years of life who had a stem cell transplant for Wiskott-Aldrich syndrome, so the T cells may come from the graft donor. The rearrangement joins TRBV4-2 to TRBJ2-1; 8 nucleotides match TRBD2. The CDR3 DNA follows: TGTGCCAGCAGCCTCCTTCTAGCGGGTCTCTACAATGAGCAGTTCTTC. Translating gives CASSLLLAGLYNEQFF.